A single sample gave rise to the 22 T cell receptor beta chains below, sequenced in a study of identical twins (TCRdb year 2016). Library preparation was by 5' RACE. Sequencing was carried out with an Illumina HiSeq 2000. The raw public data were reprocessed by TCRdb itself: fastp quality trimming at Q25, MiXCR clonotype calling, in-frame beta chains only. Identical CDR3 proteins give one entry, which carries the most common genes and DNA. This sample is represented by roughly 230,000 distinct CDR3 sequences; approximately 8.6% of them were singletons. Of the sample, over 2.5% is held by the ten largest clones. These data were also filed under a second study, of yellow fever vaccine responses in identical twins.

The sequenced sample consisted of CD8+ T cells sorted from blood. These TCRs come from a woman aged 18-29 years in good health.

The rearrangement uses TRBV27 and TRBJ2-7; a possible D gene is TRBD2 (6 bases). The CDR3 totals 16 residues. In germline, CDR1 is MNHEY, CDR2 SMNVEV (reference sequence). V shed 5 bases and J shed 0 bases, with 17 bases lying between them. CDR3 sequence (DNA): TGTGCCAGCAGTCTCCAGCGGGTCAGCCCCTCCTACGAGCAGTACTTC. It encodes CASSLQRVSPSYEQYF.

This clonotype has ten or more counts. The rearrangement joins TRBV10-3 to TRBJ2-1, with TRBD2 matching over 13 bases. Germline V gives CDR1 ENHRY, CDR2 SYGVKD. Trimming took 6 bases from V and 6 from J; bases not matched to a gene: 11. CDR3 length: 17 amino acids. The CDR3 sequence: CAIRQEGLAGMGNEQFF. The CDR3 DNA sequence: TGTGCCATCAGACAAGAGGGACTAGCGGGAATGGGCAATGAGCAGTTCTTC.

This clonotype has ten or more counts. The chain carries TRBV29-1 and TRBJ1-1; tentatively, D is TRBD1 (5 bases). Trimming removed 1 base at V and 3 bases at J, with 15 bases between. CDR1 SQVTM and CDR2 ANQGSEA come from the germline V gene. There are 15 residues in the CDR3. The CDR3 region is CSVEARKGEDTEAFF. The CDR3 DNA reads TGCAGCGTTGAAGCTAGGAAAGGGGAAGACACTGAAGCTTTCTTT.

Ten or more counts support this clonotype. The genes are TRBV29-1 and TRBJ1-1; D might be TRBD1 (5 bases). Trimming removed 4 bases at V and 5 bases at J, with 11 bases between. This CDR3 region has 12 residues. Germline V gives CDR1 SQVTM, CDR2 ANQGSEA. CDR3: CSVATGGTEAFF. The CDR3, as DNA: TGCAGCGTTGCTACAGGAGGGACTGAAGCTTTCTTT.

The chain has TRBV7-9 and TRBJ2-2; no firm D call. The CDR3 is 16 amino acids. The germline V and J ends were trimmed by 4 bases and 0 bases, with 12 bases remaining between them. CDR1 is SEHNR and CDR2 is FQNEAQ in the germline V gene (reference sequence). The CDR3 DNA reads TGTGCCAGCAGCTCATCACAGAAGTCGAACACCGGGGAGCTGTTTTTT. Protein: CASSSSQKSNTGELFF.

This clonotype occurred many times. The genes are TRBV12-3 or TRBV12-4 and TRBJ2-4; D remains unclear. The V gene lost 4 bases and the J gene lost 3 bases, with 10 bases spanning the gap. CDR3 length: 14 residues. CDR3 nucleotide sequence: TGTGCCAGCAGTTCAGAGGTTTTCAAAAACATTCAGTACTTC. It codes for CASSSEVFKNIQYF.

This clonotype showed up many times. CDR3 sequence (DNA): TGCGCCAGCAGCTTGGCCGGCGGGGGAATCACAGATACGCAGTATTTT. It is translated as CASSLAGGGITDTQYF. The chain employs TRBV5-1 and TRBJ2-3, with TRBD2 matching over 7 bases. This CDR3 comprises 16 residues. Germline assignment: CDR1 SGHRS and CDR2 YFSETQ. J lost 2 bases, V lost 0 bases, and 6 bases had no gene match. Full variable domain (rest looked up from reference TRBV5-1 and TRBJ2-3): KAGVTQTPRYLIKTRGQQVTLSCSPISGHRSVSWYQQTPGQGLQFLFEYFSETQRNKGNFPGRFSGRQFSNSRSEMNVSTLELGDSALYLCASSLAGGGITDTQYFGPGTRLTVL.

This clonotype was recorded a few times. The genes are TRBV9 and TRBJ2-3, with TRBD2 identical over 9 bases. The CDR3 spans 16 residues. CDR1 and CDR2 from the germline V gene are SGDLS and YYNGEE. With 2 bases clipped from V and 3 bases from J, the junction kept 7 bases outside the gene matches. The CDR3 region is CASSVSGGVKTDTQYF. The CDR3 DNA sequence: TGTGCCAGCAGCGTTAGCGGGGGTGTCAAAACAGATACGCAGTATTTT.

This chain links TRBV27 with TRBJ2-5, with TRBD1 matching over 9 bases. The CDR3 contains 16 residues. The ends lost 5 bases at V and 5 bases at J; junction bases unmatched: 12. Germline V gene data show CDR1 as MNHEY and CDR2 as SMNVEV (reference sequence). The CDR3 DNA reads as TGTGCCAGCAGTCTCTCCGGGACAGGGTGGTTCGAGACCCAGTACTTC. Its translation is CASSLSGTGWFETQYF.

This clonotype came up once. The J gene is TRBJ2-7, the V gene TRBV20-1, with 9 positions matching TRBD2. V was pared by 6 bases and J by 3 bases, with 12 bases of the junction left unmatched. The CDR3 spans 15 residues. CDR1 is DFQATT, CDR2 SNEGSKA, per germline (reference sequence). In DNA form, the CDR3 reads TGCAGTGCGAGAAAGCGGGGGGACCCCGTCTACGAGCAGTACTTC. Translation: CSARKRGDPVYEQYF.

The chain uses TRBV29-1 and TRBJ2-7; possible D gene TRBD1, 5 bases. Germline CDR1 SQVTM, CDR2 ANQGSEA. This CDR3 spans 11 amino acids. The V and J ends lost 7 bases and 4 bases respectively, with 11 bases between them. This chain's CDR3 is CSALDRYEQYF. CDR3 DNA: TGCAGCGCCCTCGACAGATACGAGCAGTACTTC.

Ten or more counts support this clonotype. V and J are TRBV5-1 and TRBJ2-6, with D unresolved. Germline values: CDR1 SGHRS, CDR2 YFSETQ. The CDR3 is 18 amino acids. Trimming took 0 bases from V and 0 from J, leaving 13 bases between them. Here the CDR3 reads CASSLVTGPSSGANVLTF. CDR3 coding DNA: TGCGCCAGCAGCTTGGTTACGGGCCCGAGCTCTGGGGCCAACGTCCTGACTTTC.

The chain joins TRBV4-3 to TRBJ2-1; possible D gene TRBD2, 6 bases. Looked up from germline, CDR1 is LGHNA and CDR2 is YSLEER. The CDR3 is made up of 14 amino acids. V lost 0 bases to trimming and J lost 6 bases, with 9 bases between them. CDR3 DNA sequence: TGCGCCAGCAGCCAAGATAGCGGAATCAATGAGCAGTTCTTC. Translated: CASSQDSGINEQFF.

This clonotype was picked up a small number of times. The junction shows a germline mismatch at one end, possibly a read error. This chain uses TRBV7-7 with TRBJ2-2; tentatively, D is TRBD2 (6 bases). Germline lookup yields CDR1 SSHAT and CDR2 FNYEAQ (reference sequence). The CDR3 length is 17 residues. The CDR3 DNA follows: TGTGCTAGCAGCTTAGGGTCCTCTAGCGAGTTCACCGGGGAGCTGTTTTTT. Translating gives CASSLGSSSEFTGELFF.

CDR3 coding DNA: TGCGCCAGCAGCCTGTCTCCTGAGACAGGGTTTTTTGGGGCCAACGTCCTGACTTTC. It codes for CASSLSPETGFFGANVLTF. This chain connects TRBV4-3 to TRBJ2-6; 7 bases match TRBD1. Germline V gene sequence: CDR1 LGHNA, CDR2 YSLEER. The CDR3 is made up of 19 amino acids. V lost 4 bases, J lost 3 bases, and 15 bases stayed unmatched.

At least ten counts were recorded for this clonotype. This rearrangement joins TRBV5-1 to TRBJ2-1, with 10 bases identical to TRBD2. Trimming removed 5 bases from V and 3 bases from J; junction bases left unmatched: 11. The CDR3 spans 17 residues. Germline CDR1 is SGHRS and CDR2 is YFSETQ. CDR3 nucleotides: TGCGCCAGCAGTTCCGAATTAGCGGGAGGACGCTACAATGAGCAGTTCTTC. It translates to CASSSELAGGRYNEQFF.

CDR3: CASSLADISYGYTF. Written as DNA, the CDR3 is TGTGCCAGCAGCTTAGCGGACATCAGCTATGGCTACACCTTC. The gene calls are TRBV7-8 and TRBJ1-2, with D maybe TRBD1 (5 bases). The CDR3 runs to 14 residues. V was shortened by 0 bases and J by 4 bases, with 9 bases between the two germline ends. From germline, CDR1 is SGHVS and CDR2 FQNEAQ.

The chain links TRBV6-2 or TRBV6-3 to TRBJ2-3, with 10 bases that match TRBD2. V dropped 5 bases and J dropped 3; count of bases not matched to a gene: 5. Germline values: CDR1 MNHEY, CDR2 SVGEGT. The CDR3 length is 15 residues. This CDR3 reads CASSPTSGATDTQYF. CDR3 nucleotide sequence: TGTGCCAGCAGTCCAACTAGCGGGGCTACAGATACGCAGTATTTT.

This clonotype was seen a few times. The CDR3 sequence: CASRGHRGLPTGALYNEQFF. The CDR3 region has the DNA TGTGCCAGCAGAGGCCACAGGGGGCTCCCCACGGGAGCTCTGTACAATGAGCAGTTCTTC. The chain employs TRBV11-2 and TRBJ2-1, with 9 bases lining up with TRBD1. Losses at the gene ends were 6 bases for V and 4 bases for J; bases not matched to a gene: 22. Germline CDR1 reads SGHAT; CDR2 reads FQNNGV. The CDR3 totals 20 residues.

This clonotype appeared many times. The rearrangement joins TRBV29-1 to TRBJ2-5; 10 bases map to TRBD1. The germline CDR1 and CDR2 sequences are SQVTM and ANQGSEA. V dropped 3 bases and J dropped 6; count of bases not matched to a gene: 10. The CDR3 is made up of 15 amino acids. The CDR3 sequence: CSVDRPDRGVKTQYF. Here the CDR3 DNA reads TGCAGCGTTGATAGACCGGACAGGGGGGTAAAGACCCAGTACTTC.

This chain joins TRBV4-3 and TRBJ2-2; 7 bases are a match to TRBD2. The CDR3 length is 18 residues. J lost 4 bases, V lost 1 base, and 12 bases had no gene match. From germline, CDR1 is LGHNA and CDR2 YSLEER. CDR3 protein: CASSQVSGGSLVTGELFF. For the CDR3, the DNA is TGCGCCAGCAGCCAAGTCTCTGGCGGGAGTTTAGTCACCGGGGAGCTGTTTTTT.

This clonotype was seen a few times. The CDR3 spells CARRDRNTGELFF. CDR3 bases: TGTGCCAGACGGGACAGGAACACCGGGGAGCTGTTTTTT. This chain links TRBV6-1 with TRBJ2-2; 7 positions agree with TRBD1. The length of the CDR3 is 13 residues. With 9 bases clipped from V and 1 base from J, the junction kept 2 bases outside the gene matches. Per germline, CDR1 MNHNS and CDR2 SASEGT.